This TCR beta chain was sequenced for a study of CD8+ T cells in alopecia areata. Lesional scalp punch biopsies and peripheral blood came from alopecia areata patients. To note about this clone: Antigen unknown.

This CDR3 is 15 amino acids long. Germline lookup yields CDR1 MGHRA and CDR2 YSYEKL. V lost 0 bases, J lost 4 bases, and 9 bases lay in between. Following RNA extraction, reverse transcription yielded cDNA that acted as the sequencing template. Some clones are missing from TCRdb's copy, which holds only in-frame ones; the method was immunoSEQ multiplex PCR. Seen here are some 130,000 clones, around 49% observed once, and the top ten hold around 20%. Study-wide results and caveats: Greater clonality was observed in lesional scalp samples, especially alopecia totalis/universalis, versus normal scalp. Scalp samples also yield sequences of resident alphabeta T cells from normal skin. Researchers reported that TCR sharing among patients proved less clear than in mice, possibly HLA-linked.

The clonotype originates from a human donor with alopecia areata. The rearrangement joins TRBV4-1 to TRBJ1-4; D remains ambiguous. The sample in question was CD8+ T cells sorted from blood, obtained at week 0. CDR3 bases: TGCGCCAGCAGCCAAGAAAACAGATATAATGAAAAACTGTTTTTT. As protein: CASSQENRYNEKLFF.